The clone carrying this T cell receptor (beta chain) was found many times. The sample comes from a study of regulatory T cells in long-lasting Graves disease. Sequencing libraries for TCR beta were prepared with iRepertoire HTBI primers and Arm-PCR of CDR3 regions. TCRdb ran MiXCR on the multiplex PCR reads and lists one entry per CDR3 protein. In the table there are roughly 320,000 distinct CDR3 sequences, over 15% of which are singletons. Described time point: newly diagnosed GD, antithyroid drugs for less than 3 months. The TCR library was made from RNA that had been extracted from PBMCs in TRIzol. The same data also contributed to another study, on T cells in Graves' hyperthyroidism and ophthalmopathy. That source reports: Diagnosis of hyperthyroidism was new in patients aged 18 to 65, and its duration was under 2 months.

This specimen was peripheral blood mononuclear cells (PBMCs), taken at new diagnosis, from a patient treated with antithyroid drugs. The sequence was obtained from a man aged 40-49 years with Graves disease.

Here the CDR3 DNA reads TGCGCCAGCAGCGCCCCGACTCGAGATACGCAGTATTTT. It translates to CASSAPTRDTQYF. The chain joins TRBV5-1 to TRBJ2-3, with D unclear. Looked up from germline, CDR1 is SGHRS and CDR2 is YFSETQ. Trimming removed 4 bases from V and 5 bases from J, with 11 bases in between. The CDR3 is 13 residues long.